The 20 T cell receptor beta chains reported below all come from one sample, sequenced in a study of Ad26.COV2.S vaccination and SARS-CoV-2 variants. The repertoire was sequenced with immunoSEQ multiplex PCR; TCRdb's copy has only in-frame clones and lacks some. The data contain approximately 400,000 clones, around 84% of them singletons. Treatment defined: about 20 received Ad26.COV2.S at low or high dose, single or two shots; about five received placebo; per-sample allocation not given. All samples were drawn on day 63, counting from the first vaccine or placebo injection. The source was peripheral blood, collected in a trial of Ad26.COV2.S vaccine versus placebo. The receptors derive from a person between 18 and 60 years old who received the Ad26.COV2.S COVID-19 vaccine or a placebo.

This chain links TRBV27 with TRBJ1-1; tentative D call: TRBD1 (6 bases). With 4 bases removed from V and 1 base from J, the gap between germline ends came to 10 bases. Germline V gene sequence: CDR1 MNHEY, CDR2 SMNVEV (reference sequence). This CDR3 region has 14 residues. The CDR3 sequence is CASSWRGGNTEAFF. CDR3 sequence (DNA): TGTGCCAGCAGTTGGAGGGGGGGGAACACTGAAGCTTTCTTT.

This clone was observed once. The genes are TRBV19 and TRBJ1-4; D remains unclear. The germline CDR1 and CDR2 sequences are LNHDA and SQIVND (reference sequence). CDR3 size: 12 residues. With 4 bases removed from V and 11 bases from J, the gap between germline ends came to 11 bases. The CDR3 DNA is TGTGCCAGTAGTACTTCGGGTATTAAACTGTTTTTT. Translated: CASSTSGIKLFF.

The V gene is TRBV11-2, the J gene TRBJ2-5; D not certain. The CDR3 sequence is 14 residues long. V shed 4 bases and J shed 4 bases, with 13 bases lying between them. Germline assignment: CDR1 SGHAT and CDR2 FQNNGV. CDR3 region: CASSYTPLGETQYF. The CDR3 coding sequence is TGTGCCAGCAGCTATACACCCTTGGGAGAGACCCAGTACTTC.

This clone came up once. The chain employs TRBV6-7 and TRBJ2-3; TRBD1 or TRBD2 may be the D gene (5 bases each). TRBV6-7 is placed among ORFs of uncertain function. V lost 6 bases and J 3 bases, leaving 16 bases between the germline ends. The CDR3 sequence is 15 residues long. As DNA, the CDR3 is TGTGCCAGCAGCCCTGGGGGTCCCACGACAGATACGCAGTATTTT. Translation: CASSPGGPTTDTQYF.

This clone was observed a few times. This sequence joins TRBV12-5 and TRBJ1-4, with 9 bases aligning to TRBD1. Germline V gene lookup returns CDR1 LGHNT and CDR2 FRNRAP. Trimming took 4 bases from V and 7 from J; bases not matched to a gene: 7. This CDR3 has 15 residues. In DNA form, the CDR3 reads TGTGCTAGTGGTTCCTCGACAGGGGGGGGTGAAAAACTGTTTTTT. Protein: CASGSSTGGGEKLFF.

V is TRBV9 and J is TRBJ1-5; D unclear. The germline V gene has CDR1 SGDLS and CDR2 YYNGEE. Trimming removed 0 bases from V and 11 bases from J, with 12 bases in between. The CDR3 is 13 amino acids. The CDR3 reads CASSVEERTSQHF. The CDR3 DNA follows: TGTGCCAGCAGCGTAGAGGAGAGAACGTCCCAGCATTTT.

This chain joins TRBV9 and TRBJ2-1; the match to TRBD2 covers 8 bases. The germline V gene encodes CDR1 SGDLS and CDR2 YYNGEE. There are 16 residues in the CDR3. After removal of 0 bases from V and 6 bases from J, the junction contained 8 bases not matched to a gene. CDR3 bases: TGTGCCAGCAGCGTAGTTGGTAGCGGGGACATCAATGAGCAGTTCTTC. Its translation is CASSVVGSGDINEQFF.

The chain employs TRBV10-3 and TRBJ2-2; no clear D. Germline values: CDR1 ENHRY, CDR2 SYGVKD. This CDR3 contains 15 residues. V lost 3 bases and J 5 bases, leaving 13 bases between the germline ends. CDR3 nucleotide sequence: TGTGCCATCAGTGAACAGCCTGGGGTGACCGGGGAGCTGTTTTTT. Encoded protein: CAISEQPGVTGELFF.

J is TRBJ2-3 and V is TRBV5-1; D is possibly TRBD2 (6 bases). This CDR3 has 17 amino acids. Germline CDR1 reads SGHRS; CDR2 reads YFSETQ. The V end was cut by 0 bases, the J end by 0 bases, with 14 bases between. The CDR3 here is CASSLAGLSASTDTQYF. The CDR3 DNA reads TGCGCCAGCAGCTTGGCGGGACTCAGTGCTAGCACAGATACGCAGTATTTT.

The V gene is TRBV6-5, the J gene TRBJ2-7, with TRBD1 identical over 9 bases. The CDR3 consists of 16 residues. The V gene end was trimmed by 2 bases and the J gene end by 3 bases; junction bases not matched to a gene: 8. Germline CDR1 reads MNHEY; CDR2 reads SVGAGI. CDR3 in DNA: TGTGCCAGCAGTTACGAGACCGGGACAGGGTTCTACGAGCAGTACTTC. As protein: CASSYETGTGFYEQYF.

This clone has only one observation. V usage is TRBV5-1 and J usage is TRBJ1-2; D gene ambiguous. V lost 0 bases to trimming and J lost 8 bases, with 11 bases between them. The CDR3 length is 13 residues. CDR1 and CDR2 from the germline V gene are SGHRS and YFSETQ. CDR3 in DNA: TGCGCCAGCAGCTTGGGCTATTCGACGGGCTACACCTTC. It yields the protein CASSLGYSTGYTF.

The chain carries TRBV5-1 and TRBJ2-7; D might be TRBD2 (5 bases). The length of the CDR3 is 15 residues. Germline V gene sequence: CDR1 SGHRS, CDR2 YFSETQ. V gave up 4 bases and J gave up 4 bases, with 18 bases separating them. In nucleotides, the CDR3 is TGCGCCAGCAGCGGAGGTCACCCTGGGTTATACGAGCAGTACTTC. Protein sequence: CASSGGHPGLYEQYF.

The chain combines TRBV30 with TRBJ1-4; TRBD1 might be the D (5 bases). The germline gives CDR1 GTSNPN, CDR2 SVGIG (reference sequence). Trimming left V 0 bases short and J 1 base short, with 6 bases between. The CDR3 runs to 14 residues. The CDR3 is CAWSVGGTNEKLFF. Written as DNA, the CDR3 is TGTGCCTGGAGTGTTGGGGGAACTAATGAAAAACTGTTTTTT.

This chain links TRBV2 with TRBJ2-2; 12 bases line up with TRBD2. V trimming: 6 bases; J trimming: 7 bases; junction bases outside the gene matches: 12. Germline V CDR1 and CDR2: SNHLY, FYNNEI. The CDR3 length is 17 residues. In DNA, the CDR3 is TGTGCCAGCAGCGGGAGTTGGACTAGCGGGACTGGCGGGGAGCTGTTTTTT. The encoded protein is CASSGSWTSGTGGELFF.

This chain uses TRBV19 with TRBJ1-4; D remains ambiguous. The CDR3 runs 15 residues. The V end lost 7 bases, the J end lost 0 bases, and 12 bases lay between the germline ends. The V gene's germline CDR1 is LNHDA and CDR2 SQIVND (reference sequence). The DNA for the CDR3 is TGTGCCAGTAAGAGGGTGGGTGCAACTAATGAAAAACTGTTTTTT. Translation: CASKRVGATNEKLFF.

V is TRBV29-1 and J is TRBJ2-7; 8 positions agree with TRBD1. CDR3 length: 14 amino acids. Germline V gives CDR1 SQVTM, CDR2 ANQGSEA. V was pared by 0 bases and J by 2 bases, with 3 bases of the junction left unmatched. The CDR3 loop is CSVEDKDRAYEQYF. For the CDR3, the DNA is TGCAGCGTTGAAGATAAGGACAGGGCCTACGAGCAGTACTTC.

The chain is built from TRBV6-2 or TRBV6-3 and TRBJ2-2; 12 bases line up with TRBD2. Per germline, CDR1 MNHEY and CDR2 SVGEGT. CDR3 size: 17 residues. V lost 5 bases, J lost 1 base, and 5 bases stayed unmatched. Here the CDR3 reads CASSKTSGGLNTGELFF. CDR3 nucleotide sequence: TGTGCCAGCAGTAAGACTAGCGGGGGCCTGAACACCGGGGAGCTGTTTTTT.

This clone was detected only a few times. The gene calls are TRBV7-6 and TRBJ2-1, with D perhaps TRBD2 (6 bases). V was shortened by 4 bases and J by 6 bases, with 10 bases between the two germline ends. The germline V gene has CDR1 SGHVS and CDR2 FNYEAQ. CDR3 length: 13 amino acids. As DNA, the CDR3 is TGTGCCAGCAGCTCGGGACTCGGCAATGAGCAGTTCTTC. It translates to CASSSGLGNEQFF.

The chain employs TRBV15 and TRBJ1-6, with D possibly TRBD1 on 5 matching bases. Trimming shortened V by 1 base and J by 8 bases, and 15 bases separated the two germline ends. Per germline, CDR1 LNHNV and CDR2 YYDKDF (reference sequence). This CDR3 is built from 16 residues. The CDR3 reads CATSRGGMVPDSPLHF. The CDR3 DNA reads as TGTGCCACCAGCAGAGGGGGGATGGTCCCGGATTCACCCCTCCACTTT.

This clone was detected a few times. Here the CDR3 reads CASSQDSRLYGYTF. The CDR3 region has the DNA TGTGCCAGCAGCCAAGATTCCAGGCTCTATGGCTACACCTTC. V gene TRBV14 combines with J gene TRBJ1-2, with unresolved D. This CDR3 spans 14 amino acids. The V end lost 0 bases, the J end lost 4 bases, and 9 bases lay between the germline ends. Germline CDR1 is SGHDN and CDR2 is FVKESK.